This T cell receptor (beta chain) was captured in a study of human T cells and chemical hapten exposure. Study as a whole: Once 0.01% DPC had been applied to the upper back by patch test, readings were taken at 6 days.

Study-wide results and limits: No alteration of TCRs above 1 in 1000 frequency was seen with DPC sensitization.

Of note for this clonotype: As yet, its antigen is unknown.

Trimming removed 4 bases from V and 0 bases from J, with 11 bases in between. The CDR3 consists of 15 residues. The germline V gene has CDR1 SEHNR and CDR2 FQNEAQ (reference sequence). MiXCR, run by TCRdb on the RACE reads, gives a single entry per CDR3 protein. Here the sample spans 100,000 to 150,000 distinct CDR3 sequences, about 11% being singletons. As to time point: patch test 3, about 24 weeks after DPC sensitization. Described treatment: therapeutic diphenylcyclopropenone sensitization with weekly scalp DPC. Sequenced material: whole blood, taken in connection with sensitization to the hapten diphenylcyclopropenone (DPC). This clonotype was sampled from a woman in her forties or fifties with alopecia areata. Some clones in this sample may be carry-over from other donors' samples. The chain is built from TRBV7-9 and TRBJ2-3, with D tentatively TRBD2 (6 bases). CDR3 nucleotide sequence: TGTGCCAGCAGCTCGGACTATTCTAGCACAGATACGCAGTATTTT. This sequence encodes CASSSDYSSTDTQYF.